The entry below gives a single TCR beta chain sequence along with its context. Its antigen is undetermined. These data come from a study of shared clonotypes between healthy human individuals. Whole-study findings and limits: Among donors, clonotype sharing was expected to be affected by sequencing depth. Memory subsets generally showed lower estimated richness than naive subsets.

Authors' processing steps: Without quality scores, immunoSEQ junctional reads could not be filtered like full-length reads. Only in-frame clones appear in the TCRdb table, and some are missing; sequencing was by immunoSEQ multiplex PCR. D and trimming come from the DNA, and the V and J calls and clone size come from that table. The table records about 710,000 clones, more than 70% of them present only once. Specimen: memory CD4+ T cells sorted from blood. As for subset: CD45RA-negative fraction. This TCR was sampled from a woman in her twenties or thirties in good health.

The CDR3 sequence: CASSLGVTNTEAFF. DNA for the CDR3: TGTGCCAGCAGCTTAGGGGTAACGAACACTGAAGCTTTCTTT. This chain uses TRBV7-8 with TRBJ1-1, with D uncertain. The germline V and J ends were trimmed by 1 base and 1 base, with 7 bases remaining between them. From germline, CDR1 is SGHVS and CDR2 FQNEAQ. The CDR3 sequence is 14 residues long.